This T cell receptor (beta chain) was captured in a study of T cell responses to AZD1222 COVID-19 vaccine. Timing groups of about 4 and about 12 weeks for second doses were pooled. To note about this clone: Its cognate antigen is unknown.

Here immunoSEQ multiplex PCR was the method, and the copy in TCRdb shows in-frame clones only, minus some. Among some 50,000 clones listed, about 88% were seen once. Study-wide findings and caveats: The donors showed a predominance of white British ancestry and of females, with possible underestimation of clonal diversity. Only after the peak T cell response were repertoires sampled. A reported finding is that nearly half of spike-specific TCRs target unmutated variant regions.

Germline CDR1 LNHDA, CDR2 SQIVND (reference sequence). This CDR3 comprises 12 residues. Trimming took off 8 bases at V and 5 bases at J, with 12 bases between the two ends. This TCR came from an adult who received the AZD1222 COVID-19 vaccine. The sample in question was peripheral blood, obtained 28 days after the second AZD1222 dose. The chain couples TRBV19 to TRBJ1-1; D gene ambiguous. The CDR3 here is CASSFRGTEAFF. The CDR3 DNA follows: TGTGCCAGTTCGTTCCGGGGTACTGAAGCTTTCTTT.